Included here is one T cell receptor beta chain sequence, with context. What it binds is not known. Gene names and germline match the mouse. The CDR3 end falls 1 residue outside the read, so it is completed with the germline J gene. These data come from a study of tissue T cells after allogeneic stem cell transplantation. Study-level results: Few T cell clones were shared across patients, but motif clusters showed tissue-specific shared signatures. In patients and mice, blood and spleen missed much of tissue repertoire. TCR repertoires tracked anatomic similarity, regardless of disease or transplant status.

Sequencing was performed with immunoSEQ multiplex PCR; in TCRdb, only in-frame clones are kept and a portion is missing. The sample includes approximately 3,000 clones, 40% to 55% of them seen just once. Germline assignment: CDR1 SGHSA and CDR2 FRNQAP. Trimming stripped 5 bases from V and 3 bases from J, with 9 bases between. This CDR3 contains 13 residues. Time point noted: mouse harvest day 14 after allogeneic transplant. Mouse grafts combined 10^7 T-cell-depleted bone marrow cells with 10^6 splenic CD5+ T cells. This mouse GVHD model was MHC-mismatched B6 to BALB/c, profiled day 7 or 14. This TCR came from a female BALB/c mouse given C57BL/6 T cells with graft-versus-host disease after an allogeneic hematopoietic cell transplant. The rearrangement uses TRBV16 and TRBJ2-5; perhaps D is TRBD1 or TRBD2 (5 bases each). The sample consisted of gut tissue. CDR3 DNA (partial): TGTGCAAGCAGCCTGCGGGGGCAAGACACCCAGTAC. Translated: CASSLRGQDTQY. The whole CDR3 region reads CASSLRGQDTQYF.